This T cell receptor (beta chain) was obtained from a study of Ad26.COV2.S vaccination and SARS-CoV-2 variants. Germline V gene lookup returns CDR1 SGHDT and CDR2 YYEEEE. CDR3 length equals 13 residues. V shed 3 bases and J shed 6 bases, with 11 bases lying between them. The treatment here: some 20 received Ad26.COV2.S at low or high dose, single or two shots; roughly 5 received placebo; per-sample allocation not given. Samples came from day 63 after the first vaccine or placebo injection. Assay: immunoSEQ multiplex PCR; the TCRdb copy retains only in-frame clones and omits some. The sample records some 270,000 clones, around 88% being singletons.

The sequence was collected from a person between 18 and 65 years old who received the Ad26.COV2.S COVID-19 vaccine or a placebo. The material sequenced was peripheral blood, taken in a trial of Ad26.COV2.S vaccine versus placebo. The chain is built from TRBV5-6 and TRBJ2-3; D may be TRBD1 or TRBD2 (5 bases each). The CDR3 is CASSSGPADTQYF. DNA for the CDR3: TGTGCCAGCAGCTCGGGACCGGCGGATACGCAGTATTTT.